The sample holds many counts of the clone carrying this T cell receptor (beta chain). Antigen: not known. TCRdb redid the calling of the 5' RACE reads with MiXCR, one entry per CDR3 protein. The table shows about 890,000 distinct CDR3 sequences, with about 12% occurring only once. The CDR3 sequence is 15 residues long. Per germline, CDR1 MGHRA and CDR2 YSYEKL. V lost 4 bases and J lost 2, with 13 bases in between. The data originate from a study of identical twins. Whole-study results and caveats: The degree of excess twin sharing was weaker in beta out-of-frame sequences.

The sample was also linked to a second study, of yellow fever vaccine responses in identical twins.

The V and J genes are TRBV4-1 and TRBJ2-3; the D is unclear. The sample was PBMCs. The TCR was taken from a woman aged 18-29 years in good health. The CDR3 here is CASSRVGLNTDTQYF. In nucleotides, the CDR3 is TGCGCCAGCAGCCGCGTAGGTCTGAACACAGATACGCAGTATTTT.